The entry below gives a single T cell receptor beta chain sequence along with its context. High-throughput TCR beta sequencing covered peripheral CD8+ and CD4+ T cells. TEMRA cells were FACS-enriched, unlike CD8+ and CD4+ T cells, which were negatively isolated. The data were taken from a study of CD8 T cells in Susac syndrome. CDR3 length: 14 residues. V lost 4 bases and J lost 0, with 13 bases in between. Per the germline V gene, CDR1 is SQVTM and CDR2 is ANQGSEA. Random hexamers primed reverse transcription of roughly 0.45 to 1 ug RNA. TCR beta CDR3 was amplified by immunoSEQ multiplex PCR. This amplification extended across 54 Vbeta and 13 Jbeta segments. TCRdb reprocessed the immunoSEQ multiplex PCR reads via MiXCR and lists one record per CDR3 protein. The sample includes around 200,000 distinct CDR3 sequences, 90% to 97% of them seen just once.

The source material was CD4+ T cells from PBMCs. The genes are TRBV29-1 and TRBJ2-7; D not resolved. The sequence came from a human donor with multiple sclerosis. CDR3 amino acids: CSVGSRLSSYEQYF. The CDR3 bases are TGCAGCGTTGGATCTCGCCTGAGCTCCTACGAGCAGTACTTC.